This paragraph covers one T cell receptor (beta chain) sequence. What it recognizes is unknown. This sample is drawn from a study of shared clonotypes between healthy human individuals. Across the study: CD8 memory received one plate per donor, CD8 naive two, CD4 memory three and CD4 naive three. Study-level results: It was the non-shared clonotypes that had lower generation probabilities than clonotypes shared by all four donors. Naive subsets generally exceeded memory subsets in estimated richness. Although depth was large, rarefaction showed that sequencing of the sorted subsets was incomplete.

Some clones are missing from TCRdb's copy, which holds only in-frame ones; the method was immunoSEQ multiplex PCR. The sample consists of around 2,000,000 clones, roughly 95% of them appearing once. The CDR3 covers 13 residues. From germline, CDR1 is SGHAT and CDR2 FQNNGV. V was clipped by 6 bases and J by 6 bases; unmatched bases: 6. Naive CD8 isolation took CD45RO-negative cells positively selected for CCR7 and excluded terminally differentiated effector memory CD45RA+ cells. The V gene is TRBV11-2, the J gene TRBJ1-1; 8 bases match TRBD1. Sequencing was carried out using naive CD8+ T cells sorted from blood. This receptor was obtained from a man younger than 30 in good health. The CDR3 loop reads CASRDTGGAEAFF. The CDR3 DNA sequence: TGTGCCAGCAGGGATACAGGGGGGGCTGAAGCTTTCTTT.